This T cell receptor (beta chain) was sequenced in a study of blood T cell repertoires in COVID-19 (dated by TCRdb to 2018 to 2021). Regarding the complete study: Samples covering the acute and convalescent phases of COVID-19 were provided by collaborators in the United States, Italy and Spain. The prospective study material was composed of cDNA or gDNA derived from T cells, B-cell-depleted T cells, or PBMCs. The dataset comprised deeply sampled blood TCRbeta repertoires from subjects exposed to, actively infected with, or recovered from COVID-19. The repertoires were made available in a free public database intended to serve as a resource for research on the immune response to SARS-CoV-2. Samples were obtained from the ongoing ImmuneRACE study (first 160 participants) and from 1,254 subjects provided by 6 global collaborators. A de-identified subject ID, COVID-19 status, age in years and sex were almost always included in the sample metadata. HLA class I and class II types, where available, came from metadata supplied by the sample provider rather than from assay-based typing. Paper-wide results and their limitations: How much clinical and demographic metadata was included differed by source and by participant, and the metadata was provided uncurated.

At one collaborating source in Seattle, patients were enrolled during active infection and were followed longitudinally through the course of disease. Each collaborating institution followed its own protocols to collect whole blood in K2EDTA tubes. For TCRbeta analysis, collaborator samples were shipped as frozen whole blood, as isolated PBMCs, or as DNA extracted from either sample type. This clone was found a few times. No cognate antigen has been identified for it. Within one base of it there is no much larger clone, and no base qualities were kept. The immunoSEQ Assay, a bias-controlled multiplex PCR, was used to amplify TCRbeta CDR3 regions from genomic DNA. The original methods were these. The number of nucleated cells in each sample was estimated from the amplification of reference gene primers within the assay. To quantify the absolute abundance of each unique TCRbeta CDR3 rearrangement, sequence reads were collapsed and filtered. For each sample, productive Simpson clonality was calculated by taking the square root of Simpson's diversity index across productive rearrangements. Held by TCRdb, this immuneACCESS table contains in-frame sequences only and omits some clones. Under half of the omission traces to an unresolved V gene where checked; the cause of the rest is unknown. The DNA gave D and trimming, while V, J and clone size come from that table. The sample includes 250,000 to 350,000 clones, with approximately 91% observed a single time. About 10% of the sample lies in the top ten.

The cysteine opens and the phenylalanine closes a CDR3 of 14 amino acids. Of the read, only the CDR3 DNA is kept; its 42 bases are in frame from base 1. The junction shows trimming of 3 bases on V and 4 bases on J, and the gene matches do not reach 8 bases of it. CDR1 and CDR2 were assigned from the germline V gene (reference sequence) as GTSNPN and SVGIG. Recombination joined TRBV30 with TRBJ1-2; 7 of the junction bases match TRBD1. The origin of this receptor is a woman aged 25 to 39 with COVID-19, enrolled during active disease. The sample consisted of peripheral blood. The CDR3 here reads CAWSATGLGYGYTF. The nucleotide sequence is given as TGTGCCTGGAGCGCGACAGGGTTGGGCTATGGCTACACCTTC.